This TCR beta chain was sequenced in a study of blood T cell repertoires in COVID-19. In the study overall: From the United States, Italy and Spain came samples of acute and convalescent COVID-19. Nucleic acid was either cDNA or gDNA, and it came from T cells, B-cell-depleted T cells, or PBMCs.

Germline trimming cut 4 bases from V and 11 bases from J; bases unmatched to any gene: 9. This CDR3 has 13 residues. In germline, CDR1 is SGDLS, CDR2 YYNGEE. In the source study's methods: Nucleated cell number was recorded as an estimate derived from reference gene primer amplification. TCRdb's copy holds only in-frame clones and misses some; the assay was immunoSEQ multiplex PCR. V, J and clone size were drawn from that table, and D and trimming were deduced from the DNA. The repertoire has about 120,000 clones, around 80% of them found once; the top ten carry less than 9%. The sample taken for sequencing was peripheral blood. The chain recombines TRBV9 with TRBJ1-1; TRBD1 aligns across 9 bases. The sequence derives from a man between 65 and 85 years old with active or convalescent COVID-19. Here the CDR3 reads CASSLDDRGVAFF. The CDR3 nucleotides are TGTGCCAGCAGCCTGGATGACAGGGGGGTGGCTTTCTTT. Based on the CDR3 plus reference TRBV9 and TRBJ1-1, the full variable domain is DSGVTQTPKHLITATGQRVTLRCSPRSGDLSVYWYQQSLDQGLQFLIQYYNGEERAKGNILERFSAQQFPDLHSELNLSSLELGDSALYFCASSLDDRGVAFFGQGTRLTVV.